These 16 T cell receptor beta chains were all obtained from the same sample, sequenced in a study of cytomegalovirus exposure and HLA in healthy donors. Both 60 Vbeta primers and 13 Jbeta primers went into the PCR. Sequenced by immunoSEQ multiplex PCR; TCRdb stores in-frame clones only, minus some. The table lists 160,000 or so clones, more than 65% of them singletons. The sequenced material came from PBMCs. All receptors come from a man between 50 and 59 years old in good health and CMV-seropositive.

The chain is built from TRBV7-9 and TRBJ1-5; D not resolved. The CDR3 has 17 residues. Germline V gives CDR1 SEHNR, CDR2 FQNEAQ (reference sequence). The ends were cut back, 4 bases at V and 0 bases at J, with 16 bases in the middle. The CDR3 loop is CASSSGLSRNSNQPQHF. Here the CDR3 DNA reads TGTGCCAGCAGCTCTGGACTTTCCCGCAATAGCAATCAGCCCCAGCATTTT.

This chain uses TRBV6-5 with TRBJ1-1, with D hard to call. With 11 bases removed from V and 1 base from J, the gap between germline ends came to 14 bases. The CDR3 extends over 13 amino acids. Germline assignment: CDR1 MNHEY and CDR2 SVGAGI. The CDR3 DNA sequence: TGTGCCTCTCGAGACATTTCGAACACTGAAGCTTTCTTT. Translation: CASRDISNTEAFF.

The chain carries TRBV2 and TRBJ1-1, with TRBD1 identical over 9 bases. The ends lost 6 bases at V and 0 bases at J; junction bases unmatched: 5. CDR1 and CDR2 (germline): SNHLY, FYNNEI. This CDR3 comprises 15 residues. The chain's CDR3 is CASRDRGSMNTEAFF. The DNA for the CDR3 is TGTGCCAGCAGGGACAGGGGATCCATGAACACTGAAGCTTTCTTT. Variable domain in full (rest from reference TRBV2 and TRBJ1-1): EPEVTQTPSHQVTQMGQEVILRCVPISNHLYFYWYRQILGQKVEFLVSFYNNEISEKSEIFDDQFSVERPDGSNFTLKIRSTKLEDSAMYFCASRDRGSMNTEAFFGQGTRLTVV.

This clone was seen a single time. This sample also contains other DNA sequences that code for the same CDR3. The chain combines TRBV5-1 with TRBJ2-3; TRBD2 aligns across 7 bases. The CDR3 has 14 residues. Germline loops: CDR1 SGHRS, CDR2 YFSETQ. The V and J ends lost 2 bases and 2 bases, in that order; junction bases with no gene match: 2. In DNA form, the CDR3 reads TGCGCCAGCAGCTTAGCGGGGTCCACAGATACGCAGTATTTT. Protein product: CASSLAGSTDTQYF.

The chain recombines TRBV27 with TRBJ2-7; possibly TRBD1 for D (6 bases). The CDR3 runs to 15 residues. Germline V gene data show CDR1 as MNHEY and CDR2 as SMNVEV (reference sequence). Between the trimmed V and J ends, which lost 4 bases and 2 bases, there was a span of 15 bases. CDR3 in amino acids: CASSSPDRRTYEQYF. CDR3 nucleotide sequence: TGTGCCAGCAGTTCACCCGACAGGAGAACCTACGAGCAGTACTTC.

The V call is TRBV2, the J call TRBJ2-7; 10 bases are a match to TRBD2. From germline, CDR1 is SNHLY and CDR2 FYNNEI. Trimming took 3 bases from V and 2 from J; bases not matched to a gene: 7. The CDR3 runs 16 residues. This CDR3 reads CASSDEGSGGAYEQYF. The CDR3 DNA reads TGTGCCAGCAGTGACGAGGGGAGCGGGGGGGCCTACGAGCAGTACTTC.

The chain couples TRBV27 to TRBJ1-2; D call uncertain. The CDR3 contains 15 residues. Germline V gene sequence: CDR1 MNHEY, CDR2 SMNVEV (reference sequence). Trimming left V 5 bases short and J 1 base short, with 14 bases between. This CDR3 is CASSPQVGLNYGYTF. DNA of the CDR3: TGTGCCAGCAGTCCCCAGGTCGGCCTTAACTATGGCTACACCTTC.

Only a few counts were recorded for this clone. The chain carries TRBV6-6 and TRBJ2-7, with 8 positions matching TRBD2. J lost 0 bases, V lost 4 bases, and 2 bases had no gene match. The CDR3 covers 14 residues. Germline CDR1 is MNHNY and CDR2 is SVGAGI (reference sequence). This CDR3 is CASSLTSGSYEQYF. CDR3 coding DNA: TGTGCCAGCAGTTTAACTAGCGGCTCCTACGAGCAGTACTTC.

The CDR3 region has the DNA TGCGCCAGCAGCTCCCGGGACAGGTCTGTTTACGAGCAGTACTTC. Amino acid sequence: CASSSRDRSVYEQYF. This chain connects TRBV5-1 to TRBJ2-7, with 8 bases fitting TRBD1. Germline-derived CDR1 and CDR2 are SGHRS and YFSETQ. CDR3 size: 15 residues. J was trimmed by 4 bases and V by 3 bases; bases with no gene match: 9.

The chain has TRBV29-1 and TRBJ1-2; no firm D call. CDR1 SQVTM and CDR2 ANQGSEA come from the germline V gene. This CDR3 region has 13 residues. Trimming stripped 3 bases from V and 0 bases from J, with 8 bases between. CDR3 sequence (DNA): TGCAGCGTTGACTCTGGGCCTAACTATGGCTACACCTTC. This sequence encodes CSVDSGPNYGYTF. Complete variable domain (other parts from reference TRBV29-1 and TRBJ1-2): SAVISQKPSRDICQRGTSLTIQCQVDSQVTMMFWYRQQPGQSLTLIATANQGSEATYESGFVIDKFPISRPNLTFSTLTVSNMSPEDSSIYLCSVDSGPNYGYTFGSGTRLTVV.

The V and J genes are TRBV19 and TRBJ1-4; TRBD1 matches at 7 bases. With V trimmed by 4 bases and J by 7 bases, 6 bases remained unmatched. The germline V gene has CDR1 LNHDA and CDR2 SQIVND (reference sequence). This CDR3 is built from 14 residues. The CDR3 region is CASSTTGRVEKLFF. The CDR3 nucleotides are TGTGCCAGTAGTACGACAGGGAGAGTTGAAAAACTGTTTTTT. Full variable domain (remainder filled in from reference TRBV19 and TRBJ1-4): DGGITQSPKYLFRKEGQNVTLSCEQNLNHDAMYWYRQDPGQGLRLIYYSQIVNDFQKGDIAEGYSVSREKKESFPLTVTSAQKNPTAFYLCASSTTGRVEKLFFGSGTQLSVL.

V is TRBV15 and J is TRBJ2-1; a weak D match, TRBD2 (6 bases). The CDR3 runs to 15 residues. V lost 1 base and J 7 bases, leaving 14 bases between the germline ends. Germline V gene lookup returns CDR1 LNHNV and CDR2 YYDKDF (reference sequence). CDR3 loop: CATSRAPAAGNEQFF. CDR3 DNA: TGTGCCACCAGCAGAGCCCCAGCGGCGGGAAATGAGCAGTTCTTC.

This clone was recorded once. V usage is TRBV7-9 and J usage is TRBJ1-2; no clear D gene. Trimming removed 7 bases from V and 5 bases from J, with 14 bases in between. The germline V gene encodes CDR1 SEHNR and CDR2 FQNEAQ (reference sequence). The CDR3 sequence is 13 residues long. In DNA form, the CDR3 reads TGTGCCAGCACCCGTCTGGGCCGGTATGGCTACACCTTC. Translating gives CASTRLGRYGYTF.

The rearrangement uses TRBV5-1 and TRBJ2-3, with 14 bases lining up with TRBD2. V shed 4 bases, J shed 4 bases, and the junction held 5 bases outside the gene matches. CDR3 size: 16 residues. CDR1 and CDR2 from the germline V gene are SGHRS and YFSETQ. The CDR3 reads CASSLGTSGSSDTQYF. DNA for the CDR3: TGCGCCAGCAGCCTAGGGACTAGCGGGAGTTCAGATACGCAGTATTTT.

The chain has TRBV28 and TRBJ1-3, with D possibly matching TRBD1 (5 bases). V lost 4 bases to trimming and J lost 0 bases, with 22 bases between them. This CDR3 spans 19 amino acids. Per the germline V gene, CDR1 is MDHEN and CDR2 is SYDVKM. CDR3 DNA: TGTGCCAGCAGTTCTTTCAACTTCGGGGGAATCAGCTCTGGAAACACCATATATTTT. Residues: CASSSFNFGGISSGNTIYF.

The rearrangement links TRBV9 to TRBJ2-1; 10 bases agree with TRBD2. CDR1 and CDR2 (germline): SGDLS, YYNGEE. V was clipped by 0 bases and J by 10 bases; unmatched bases: 1. The CDR3 spans 13 residues. DNA for the CDR3: TGTGCCAGCAGCGTAGAACTAGCGGGAGAGCAGTTCTTC. Translating it yields CASSVELAGEQFF.